A selection of T cell receptor beta chains follows, all from one sample in a study of blood T cell repertoires in COVID-19. Assay: immunoSEQ multiplex PCR; the TCRdb copy retains only in-frame clones and omits some. The table shows over 250,000 clones, with around nine tenths occurring only once. Sequencing used peripheral blood. These receptors originate from a woman between 65 and 79 years old with COVID-19, enrolled during active disease. CDR3s include the opening cysteine and the closing phenylalanine or tryptophan. D genes are given only for firm matches. Rows give clone size only sometimes, using once, few, many, or a class for an expanded clone.

TRBJ2-1 . . TRBV19 TGTGCCAGTAGTATAGCTAGCGCGATTTACAATGAGCAGTTCTTC CASSIASAIYNEQFF
TRBJ2-7 . . TRBV4-1 TGCGCCAGCAGCCAAGCGAACAGCTACGAGCAGTACTTC CASSQANSYEQYF
TRBJ2-7 . TRBD2 TRBV5-1 TGCGCCAGCAGCTTGGATACTAGCGGGAGATACGAGCAGTACTTC CASSLDTSGRYEQYF
TRBJ1-6 . . TRBV27 TGTGCCAGCAGTCTGGAAGGACAGAATAATTCACCCCTCCACTTT CASSLEGQNNSPLHF
TRBJ2-7 few . TRBV7-2 TGTGCCAGCACCTCCCGGCCGAACTCGAGGGCCTACGAGCAGTACTTC CASTSRPNSRAYEQYF
TRBJ2-7 . . TRBV13 TGTGCCAGCAGCTCGGGTTCGGTATTCTACGAGCAGTACTTC CASSSGSVFYEQYF
TRBJ1-5 . . TRBV2 TGTGCCAGCCGGGGTCCAGGTAGGGGGAATCAGCCCCAGCATTTT CASRGPGRGNQPQHF
TRBJ2-1 . TRBD2 TRBV5-1 TGCGCCAGCAGCTCGACTAGCGGGAGTAACAATGAGCAGTTCTTC CASSSTSGSNNEQFF
TRBJ1-5 . . TRBV28 TGTGCCAGCAGTTTACAGGGAAGGAGTCAGCCCCAGCATTTT CASSLQGRSQPQHF
TRBJ2-1 . . TRBV7-8 TGTGCCAGCAGCTTACGGGACAAAGGGTATTTGCAGTTCTTC CASSLRDKGYLQFF
TRBJ2-1 . TRBD2 TRBV19 TGTGCCAGTAGTACCGCCTGGGGAGCGGGATATTTGCATGAGCAGTTCTTC CASSTAWGAGYLHEQFF
TRBJ2-5 . . TRBV5-1 TGCGCCAGCAGCTTGGGAACGCAGGGGCAAGAGACCCAGTACTTC CASSLGTQGQETQYF
TRBJ1-2 . TRBD1 TRBV6-2/TRBV6-3 TGTGCCAGCAGTTCCCAAGGGACAGGGAACTATGGCTACACCTTC CASSSQGTGNYGYTF
TRBJ2-1 . . TRBV6-4 TGTGCCAGCAGTTCCTACCCCGGGACTCGCTCCTACAATGAGCAGTTCTTC CASSSYPGTRSYNEQFF
TRBJ2-2 . TRBD2 TRBV18 TGTGCCAGCTCAGCCAGGGAGGGGCTCACCGGGGAGCTGTTTTTT CASSAREGLTGELFF
TRBJ1-1 once TRBD1 TRBV19 TGTGCCAGTCGGACAGGCCAGGGGCACACTGAAGCTTTCTTT CASRTGQGHTEAFF
TRBJ2-5 . TRBD2 TRBV7-6 TGTGCCAGCAGCTTAGGGCCGCTAGCGGGAGGTGAGACCCAGTACTTC CASSLGPLAGGETQYF